Below, 15 T cell receptor beta chains from the same sample are listed, as sequenced in a study of Graves' ophthalmopathy and Graves' hyperthyroidism. Amplification of the TCR beta CDR3 regions used RNA transcripts (as template). Investigators did first-round RT-PCR with HTBI primers, then second-round multiplex PCR. TCRdb reprocessed the multiplex PCR reads with MiXCR, giving one entry per CDR3 protein. The sample lists around 670,000 distinct CDR3 sequences, about 44% occurring once. The sequenced sample was peripheral blood. These receptors came from an adult man with Graves' ophthalmopathy.

This clonotype was seen at least ten times. The rearrangement uses TRBV20-1 and TRBJ2-7; 7 positions match TRBD1. This CDR3 contains 11 residues. Germline assignment: CDR1 DFQATT and CDR2 SNEGSKA (reference sequence). The V gene end was trimmed by 4 bases and the J gene end by 7 bases; junction bases not matched to a gene: 4. The chain's CDR3 is CSATGGSEQYF. DNA for the CDR3: TGCAGTGCTACAGGGGGAAGTGAGCAGTACTTC.

V and J are TRBV4-1 and TRBJ2-5; possibly TRBD2 for D (5 bases). The CDR3 consists of 15 residues. CDR1 is MGHRA and CDR2 is YSYEKL in the germline V gene. Trimming left V 1 base short and J 0 bases short, with 9 bases between. DNA of the CDR3: TGCGCCAGCAGCCAAGTGCCGGGGTACCAAGAGACCCAGTACTTC. It specifies CASSQVPGYQETQYF.

This clonotype was detected only a few times. The chain combines TRBV7-2 with TRBJ2-7, with 8 bases identical to TRBD1. The CDR3 is made up of 16 amino acids. Germline lookup yields CDR1 SGHTA and CDR2 FQGNSA. V shed 1 base, J shed 6 bases, and the junction held 11 bases outside the gene matches. CDR3 in DNA: TGTGCCAGCAGCTTAGGTCACAGGGGGATAGAGTGCGAGCAGTACTTC. Protein sequence: CASSLGHRGIECEQYF.

This clonotype was counted many times. The J gene is TRBJ1-1, the V gene TRBV20-1; D not resolved. Trimming removed 1 base at V and 4 bases at J, with 13 bases between. The germline V gene encodes CDR1 DFQATT and CDR2 SNEGSKA (reference sequence). This CDR3 contains 14 residues. The CDR3 spells CSARAFNSATEAFF. The DNA for the CDR3 is TGCAGTGCTAGAGCGTTCAATTCCGCCACTGAAGCTTTCTTT.

This clonotype has a handful of counts. The V gene is TRBV7-9, the J gene TRBJ1-5; weak D call: TRBD1 (6 bases). The germline V and J ends were trimmed by 5 bases and 7 bases, with 12 bases remaining between them. The CDR3 contains 13 residues. The germline V gene encodes CDR1 SEHNR and CDR2 FQNEAQ (reference sequence). The CDR3 loop is CASSPDRSQPQHF. In DNA form, the CDR3 reads TGTGCCAGCAGCCCCGACAGGAGCCAGCCCCAGCATTTT.

This clonotype has just a few counts. The chain recombines TRBV25-1 with TRBJ1-2; maybe TRBD1 (5 bases). The CDR3 extends over 15 amino acids. Per the germline V gene, CDR1 is MGHDK and CDR2 is SYGVNS. Trimming stripped 5 bases from V and 4 bases from J, with 17 bases between. The CDR3 sequence is CASSLSSGRTYGYTF. The CDR3 nucleotides read TGTGCCAGCAGTTTATCTTCGGGACGGACCTATGGCTACACCTTC.

This clonotype showed up many times. The chain combines TRBV29-1 with TRBJ2-7; D remains unclear. V was trimmed by 3 bases and J by 3 bases, leaving 6 bases between them. The CDR3 loop spans 11 amino acids. The V gene's germline CDR1 is SQVTM and CDR2 ANQGSEA. The CDR3 region has the DNA TGCAGCGTTGATAAGGGCTACGAGCAGTACTTC. Protein: CSVDKGYEQYF.

The chain recombines TRBV7-3 with TRBJ1-1, with a weak D call TRBD1 (5 bases). The CDR3 is 13 residues long. V gave up 4 bases and J gave up 4 bases, with 10 bases separating them. Germline CDR1 is SGHTA and CDR2 is FQGTGA. The CDR3 spells CASSSGGPTEAFF. As DNA, the CDR3 is TGTGCCAGCAGCTCGGGGGGTCCCACTGAAGCTTTCTTT.

This clonotype was counted many times. The chain recombines TRBV29-1 with TRBJ1-3, with D possibly being TRBD1 (5 bases). The V end was cut by 7 bases, the J end by 0 bases, with 10 bases between. The CDR3 spans 13 residues. The germline V gene encodes CDR1 SQVTM and CDR2 ANQGSEA. CDR3 loop: CSAYGGSGNTIYF. As DNA, the CDR3 is TGCAGCGCCTACGGGGGCTCTGGAAACACCATATATTTT.

This clonotype was picked up many times. The V gene is TRBV12-3 or TRBV12-4, the J gene TRBJ1-1, with unresolved D. This CDR3 has 17 amino acids. The ends were cut back, 7 bases at V and 6 bases at J, with 27 bases in the middle. This CDR3 is CASKVWDRALRLAEAFF. As DNA, the CDR3 is TGTGCCAGCAAAGTTTGGGATAGGGCGCTAAGACTCGCTGAAGCTTTCTTT.

The chain carries TRBV12-3 or TRBV12-4 and TRBJ1-3; the D is unclear. This CDR3 is built from 15 residues. With 4 bases removed from V and 2 bases from J, the gap between germline ends came to 12 bases. This CDR3 is CASSSSVRAGNTIYF. CDR3 bases: TGTGCCAGCAGTTCCTCCGTCCGGGCTGGAAACACCATATATTTT.

The chain combines TRBV6-6 with TRBJ1-2; tentative D call: TRBD1 (6 bases). The V end lost 6 bases, the J end lost 4 bases, and 18 bases lay between the germline ends. The CDR3 has 15 amino acids. Germline assignment: CDR1 MNHNY and CDR2 SVGAGI (reference sequence). The CDR3 DNA reads as TGTGCCAGCAGATTCCTCCGAGGGGGACCCTATGGCTACACCTTC. Translation gives CASRFLRGGPYGYTF.

In its sample, this clonotype was seen a few times. The chain has TRBV20-1 and TRBJ2-7; a weak D match, TRBD1 (6 bases). Germline CDR1 is DFQATT and CDR2 is SNEGSKA (reference sequence). The V end lost 0 bases, the J end lost 4 bases, and 16 bases lay between the germline ends. The CDR3 is made up of 15 amino acids. DNA of the CDR3: TGCAGTGCTAGAGACTCGACAGGTCTCTCTTACGAGCAGTACTTC. Its protein product is CSARDSTGLSYEQYF.

The V and J genes are TRBV29-1 and TRBJ1-5; D is unresolved. Germline V lookup: CDR1 SQVTM, CDR2 ANQGSEA. Trimming left V 8 bases short and J 0 bases short, with 17 bases between. There are 15 residues in the CDR3. CDR3 sequence: CSITDAGYSNQPQHF. CDR3 DNA sequence: TGCAGCATTACGGACGCGGGGTATAGCAATCAGCCCCAGCATTTT.

This clonotype turned up a few times. The V call is TRBV20-1, the J call TRBJ2-5, with TRBD2 matching 12 bases. The CDR3 totals 15 residues. V shed 6 bases, J shed 2 bases, and the junction held 7 bases outside the gene matches. Germline assignment: CDR1 DFQATT and CDR2 SNEGSKA (reference sequence). The CDR3 reads CSAEGLAGRQETQYF. The DNA of the CDR3 is TGCAGTGCCGAGGGACTAGCGGGTAGACAAGAGACCCAGTACTTC.